This TCR beta chain was obtained from a study of CD8+ T cells in alopecia areata. At the level of the study: Patients in the study were on tofacitinib for 6 to 18 months, then off it for 6 months. Study-level points and caveats: It was lesional scalp, especially alopecia totalis/universalis, that showed higher clonality than normal scalp.

Reverse transcription of extracted RNA yielded cDNA, which provided the sequencing template. Data came from immunoSEQ multiplex PCR; TCRdb stores just in-frame clones and leaves some out. The sample contains around 110,000 clones, roughly 55% of which appear only once. On this clone itself: Its matching antigen is unknown.

As to treatment: oral pan-JAK inhibitor, 5-10 mg twice daily. Alopecia areata patients provided lesional scalp punch biopsies and peripheral blood, both collected for the study. The germline CDR1 and CDR2 sequences are MNHNS and SASEGT. Trimming shortened V by 3 bases and J by 1 base, and 7 bases separated the two germline ends. This CDR3 spans 14 amino acids. The sequence derives from a human donor with alopecia areata. The sequencing here drew on CD8+ T cells sorted from blood, taken at week 24, from a patient treated with tofacitinib. The chain carries TRBV6-1 and TRBJ1-3; a weak D match, TRBD1 (5 bases). The DNA of the CDR3 is TGTGCCAGCAGTGACAGGGCTTCTGGAAACACCATATATTTT. Protein: CASSDRASGNTIYF.